The 21 T cell receptor beta chains reported below all come from one sample, sequenced in a study of blood T cell repertoires in COVID-19. Method: immunoSEQ multiplex PCR; TCRdb's copy keeps in-frame clones and lacks some. The sample consists of 150,000 to 200,000 clones, approximately 88% of them appearing once. Input material: PBMCs or T cells enriched from blood (not recorded which). The receptors originated from a woman aged 18-35 years who had recovered from COVID-19.

The J gene is TRBJ2-1, the V gene TRBV7-8; D is ambiguous. The V gene's germline CDR1 is SGHVS and CDR2 FQNEAQ. The CDR3 contains 12 residues. The V end was cut by 0 bases, the J end by 11 bases, with 8 bases between. The CDR3 sequence: CASSLAREQQFF. In DNA form, the CDR3 reads TGTGCCAGCAGCTTAGCGCGAGAACAGCAGTTCTTC.

The rearrangement uses TRBV4-2 and TRBJ2-4; 7 bases are shared with TRBD2. In germline, CDR1 is LGHNA, CDR2 YNFKEQ. The CDR3 totals 20 residues. Trimming removed 5 bases from V and 4 bases from J; junction bases left unmatched: 23. The CDR3 is CASSYQRWGPGGNLKNIQYF. The CDR3 DNA reads as TGTGCCAGCAGCTACCAACGGTGGGGTCCGGGGGGAAACCTTAAAAACATTCAGTACTTC.

The CDR3 DNA reads as TGTGCCAGCAGAACTGATCCGGGACAGGCCTACGAGCAGTACTTC. This codes for CASRTDPGQAYEQYF. V usage is TRBV6-5 and J usage is TRBJ2-7, with TRBD1 identical over 8 bases. CDR3 length: 15 amino acids. Germline CDR1 reads MNHEY; CDR2 reads SVGAGI. After removal of 6 bases from V and 2 bases from J, the junction contained 9 bases not matched to a gene.

The CDR3 is CASSLELGGQWIEAFF. The DNA of the CDR3 is TGTGCCAGCAGCTTGGAGTTGGGGGGACAGTGGATTGAAGCTTTCTTT. The chain employs TRBV5-4 and TRBJ1-1; 7 bases line up with TRBD1. Per the germline V gene, CDR1 is SGHNT and CDR2 is YYREEE (reference sequence). Unmatched junction bases numbered 12, after V lost 0 bases and J lost 7 bases. CDR3 size: 16 residues.

The gene calls are TRBV27 and TRBJ2-1; 9 nucleotides agree with TRBD2. CDR1 is MNHEY, CDR2 SMNVEV, per germline (reference sequence). This CDR3 contains 16 residues. J was trimmed by 0 bases and V by 6 bases; bases with no gene match: 6. CDR3 bases: TGTGCCAGCAGAAGACTTAGCGGGAGCTCCTACAATGAGCAGTTCTTC. Protein sequence: CASRRLSGSSYNEQFF.

This sequence joins TRBV30 and TRBJ1-3; 7 positions match TRBD1. The CDR3 consists of 15 residues. With V trimmed by 0 bases and J by 0 bases, 2 bases remained unmatched. Germline loops: CDR1 GTSNPN, CDR2 SVGIG (reference sequence). CDR3 in DNA: TGTGCCTGGAGTGTACAGGGGAGCTCTGGAAACACCATATATTTT. This sequence encodes CAWSVQGSSGNTIYF.

The rearrangement joins TRBV6-4 to TRBJ2-7, with 9 bases matching TRBD1. The CDR3 spans 14 residues. Per the germline V gene, CDR1 is MRHNA and CDR2 is SNTAGT. V shed 6 bases and J 1 base; nucleotides not matched to a gene: 4. The CDR3 DNA follows: TGTGCCAGCAGCCGGACAGGGGATTCCTACGAGCAGTACTTC. This encodes CASSRTGDSYEQYF.

V gene TRBV28 combines with J gene TRBJ2-1; 13 bases agree with TRBD2. This CDR3 has 16 residues. The trim removed 5 bases at V and 9 bases at J, leaving 10 bases unmatched. Germline V gives CDR1 MDHEN, CDR2 SYDVKM. The DNA for the CDR3 is TGTGCCAGCAGTACACGGACTAGCGGGAGCCGAGGTGAGCAGTTCTTC. It encodes CASSTRTSGSRGEQFF.

This clone was counted a single time. The genes are TRBV2 and TRBJ2-2; D might be TRBD2 (5 bases). Germline V gene sequence: CDR1 SNHLY, CDR2 FYNNEI. The CDR3 extends over 17 amino acids. Between the trimmed V and J ends, which lost 6 bases and 0 bases, there was a span of 17 bases. In nucleotides, the CDR3 is TGTGCCAGCAGCACTCCTCGGGAATACGCGAACACCGGGGAGCTGTTTTTT. As protein: CASSTPREYANTGELFF.

This clone was seen only once. V and J are TRBV5-4 and TRBJ2-1; the match to TRBD1 covers 7 bases. CDR1 SGHNT and CDR2 YYREEE come from the germline V gene (reference sequence). J was trimmed by 2 bases and V by 5 bases; bases with no gene match: 7. The CDR3 loop spans 15 amino acids. Here the CDR3 reads CASSRGQVPYNEQFF. CDR3 bases: TGTGCCAGCAGTCGCGGACAGGTGCCCTACAATGAGCAGTTCTTC.

The sample holds one count of this clone. The chain has TRBV7-3 and TRBJ2-7, with no clear D. CDR1 is SGHTA, CDR2 FQGTGA, per germline. The germline V and J ends were trimmed by 3 bases and 2 bases, with 11 bases remaining between them. The CDR3 contains 14 residues. The CDR3 protein is CASSFAASTYEQYF. The CDR3 DNA reads TGTGCCAGCAGCTTTGCGGCCAGTACCTACGAGCAGTACTTC. The whole variable domain, filled in from reference TRBV7-3 and TRBJ2-7, reads GAGVSQTPSNKVTEKGKYVELRCDPISGHTALYWYRQSLGQGPEFLIYFQGTGAADDSGLPNDRFFAVRPEGSVSTLKIQRTERGDSAVYLCASSFAASTYEQYFGPGTRLTVT.

The J gene is TRBJ2-1, the V gene TRBV27; D is uncertain. This CDR3 is 16 amino acids long. V lost 2 bases to trimming and J lost 0 bases, with 11 bases between them. CDR1 MNHEY and CDR2 SMNVEV come from the germline V gene (reference sequence). The CDR3 spells CASSLPGSASYNEQFF. For the CDR3, the DNA is TGTGCCAGCAGTTTACCGGGTTCGGCCTCCTACAATGAGCAGTTCTTC.

The chain has TRBV11-2 and TRBJ2-7, with D perhaps TRBD2 (5 bases). V dropped 1 base and J dropped 4 bases, with 8 bases sitting between them. The CDR3 runs to 13 residues. The germline CDR1 and CDR2 sequences are SGHAT and FQNNGV. The CDR3 DNA reads TGTGCCAGCAGCTTAGGTCTAGCTTACGAGCAGTACTTC. Translated, it gives CASSLGLAYEQYF.

V is TRBV19 and J is TRBJ1-6; maybe TRBD1 (6 bases). Trimming stripped 7 bases from V and 9 bases from J, with 16 bases between. Germline values: CDR1 LNHDA, CDR2 SQIVND (reference sequence). This CDR3 has 14 amino acids. The chain's CDR3 is CASKARTAISPLHF. The CDR3, as DNA: TGTGCCAGTAAAGCAAGGACAGCGATTTCACCCCTCCACTTT.

This clone was seen ten or more times. V gene TRBV28 combines with J gene TRBJ2-7, with TRBD2 matching over 10 bases. The V segment lost 5 bases and the J segment 3 bases; nucleotides outside the gene matches: 4. Germline V gene data show CDR1 as MDHEN and CDR2 as SYDVKM. The CDR3 is 14 residues long. CDR3 nucleotides: TGTGCCAGCAGTGAAAGGACTAGCGGCTACGAGCAGTACTTC. This gives the protein CASSERTSGYEQYF.

Of note for this clone: This sample includes further DNA sequences coding for the same CDR3. The V gene is TRBV2, the J gene TRBJ2-3, with TRBD2 matching over 9 bases. Germline V gene lookup returns CDR1 SNHLY and CDR2 FYNNEI. The CDR3 totals 14 residues. Unmatched junction bases numbered 4, after V lost 6 bases and J lost 3 bases. The CDR3 DNA reads TGTGCCAGCAGGGTTGCGGGAGGGACAGATACGCAGTATTTT. Its protein product is CASRVAGGTDTQYF.

This clone showed up just a few times. This same CDR3 is encoded by further DNA sequences in the sample. V usage is TRBV9 and J usage is TRBJ1-1, with D possibly being TRBD1 (6 bases). This CDR3 contains 14 residues. Looked up from germline, CDR1 is SGDLS and CDR2 is YYNGEE. The V and J ends lost 0 bases and 1 base respectively, with 7 bases between them. The CDR3 region is CASSVGQANTEAFF. The DNA of the CDR3 is TGTGCCAGCAGCGTAGGACAGGCGAACACTGAAGCTTTCTTT.

The chain recombines TRBV9 with TRBJ2-3; 9 bases align to TRBD2. There are 14 residues in the CDR3. The trim removed 0 bases at V and 4 bases at J, leaving 0 bases unmatched. The V gene's germline CDR1 is SGDLS and CDR2 YYNGEE. The CDR3 loop is CASSVGTSADTQYF. DNA of the CDR3: TGTGCCAGCAGCGTAGGGACTAGCGCAGATACGCAGTATTTT.

The chain carries TRBV3-1 (or the pseudogene TRBV3-2) and TRBJ1-1; 7 positions match TRBD1. Germline V gives CDR1 LGHDT, CDR2 YNNKEL (reference sequence). V shed 5 bases and J 5 bases; nucleotides not matched to a gene: 8. The CDR3 consists of 14 residues. CDR3 sequence reads: CASSFRQGQTEAFF. DNA for the CDR3: TGTGCCAGCAGCTTCCGACAGGGACAAACTGAAGCTTTCTTT.

The chain links TRBV9 to TRBJ1-1, with TRBD1 matching over 7 bases. V lost 0 bases to trimming and J lost 0 bases; unmatched junction nucleotides: 5. The CDR3 is 16 amino acids. Germline CDR1 is SGDLS and CDR2 is YYNGEE. In nucleotides, the CDR3 is TGTGCCAGCAGCGTAGGAGAGGGACAGATGAACACTGAAGCTTTCTTT. This encodes CASSVGEGQMNTEAFF.

The gene calls are TRBV21-1 and TRBJ2-7; the table's TRBD1 call for D was not verified on the DNA. TRBV21-1 counts as a pseudogene. CDR3 size: 21 residues. The CDR3 reads CASSKAQGPTGVQTSSYEQYF. The CDR3 DNA reads TGTGCCAGCAGCAAAGCCCAGGGGCCGACAGGGGTCCAGACTAGCTCCTACGAGCAGTACTTC.